This paragraph reports one T cell receptor (beta chain). Its antigen is still unknown. The record has no base qualities; no much larger clone is one base away. From its cysteine to its phenylalanine, the CDR3 spans 14 amino acids. The sequence is cut down to CDR3 DNA, 42 bases in frame from base 1. Taken from the germline V gene, the CDR1 and CDR2 loops are MNHNS and SASEGT. Trimming at the junction amounts to 2 bases on V and 9 bases on J, and the germline ends lie 14 bases apart. The data stem from a study of blood T cell repertoires in COVID-19 (TCRdb year 2020). About the full investigation: Collaborator samples came from the United States, Italy and Spain and covered acute and convalescent phases of COVID-19. The repertoires were made available in a free public database intended to serve as a resource for research on the immune response to SARS-CoV-2. A de-identified subject ID, COVID-19 status, age in years and sex were almost always included in the sample metadata. Subjects who had been exposed to COVID-19, were actively infected with it, or had recovered from it provided the deeply sampled blood TCRbeta repertoires that made up the dataset. Where available, HLA class I and class II types were taken from metadata supplied by the sample provider and were not determined by assay-based typing. The prospective study material was composed of cDNA or gDNA derived from T cells, B-cell-depleted T cells, or PBMCs. Samples were obtained from the ongoing ImmuneRACE study (first 160 participants) and from about 1,300 subjects provided by 6 global collaborators. Broad study findings and their caveats: Clinical and demographic metadata were provided uncurated, with the amount varying by source and participant.

Whole blood was collected in K2EDTA tubes by collaborating institutions according to the institutions' own protocols. For TCRbeta analysis, collaborators shipped samples in one of three forms: frozen whole blood, isolated PBMCs, or DNA extracted from either of those sample types. TCRbeta CDR3 regions were amplified from genomic DNA by means of the immunoSEQ Assay, a bias-controlled multiplex PCR. Per the authors' processing: Nucleated cell counts per sample were estimated from amplification of reference gene primers within the assay. To quantify the absolute abundance of each unique TCRbeta CDR3 rearrangement, sequence reads were collapsed and filtered. For each sample, productive Simpson clonality was calculated by taking the square root of Simpson's diversity index across productive rearrangements. TCRdb mirrors the immuneACCESS table, restricted to in-frame sequences. Some clones are absent from its copies; in checked studies, under half trace to an unresolved V gene, and the reason for the others is unknown. V and J calls and clone size are those listed in that table; D and trimming were worked out from the DNA. The sample data list around 190,000 clones, and about 80% of these were observed just once. The ten most abundant clones make up about 6.8% of the sample.

The source of this sequence is a man in his sixties or seventies with active or convalescent COVID-19. The chain employs TRBV6-1 and TRBJ2-1; the D segment could be TRBD1, given 6 matching bases. The sample was peripheral blood. The CDR3 sequence is CASSEFPSRGEQFF. The DNA sequence is given as TGTGCCAGCAGTGAATTCCCTAGCAGGGGTGAGCAGTTCTTC.